This is a list of T cell receptor beta chains from one sample in a study of shared clonotypes between healthy human individuals. Generated by immunoSEQ multiplex PCR, the TCRdb table keeps only in-frame clones and is missing some. This table has over 700,000 clones, 72% appearing once. Sequencing used memory CD4+ T cells sorted from blood. These receptors came from a woman aged 25 to 39 in good health. The conserved cysteine and the conserved F or W are not part of the CDR3 here.

v_call: TRBV6-1
cdr3_aa: ASSDHKTSAGNTIY

v_call: TRBV30
cdr3_aa: AWSFGGGISTEAF

v_call: TRBV9
cdr3_aa: ASSVLGSFSGNTIY

v_call: TRBV7-6
cdr3_aa: ASSRDTLDEKLF

v_call: TRBV30
cdr3_aa: ACTSGSSYEQY

v_call: TRBV19
cdr3_aa: ASTWTANTEAF

v_call: TRBV19
cdr3_aa: ASSMWPGWQPQH

v_call: TRBV6-4
cdr3_aa: ASSDRPANTGELF

v_call: TRBV11-2
cdr3_aa: ASSRQRDTEAF

v_call: TRBV5-1
cdr3_aa: ASTPTGTSGRTDTQY

v_call: TRBV6-5
cdr3_aa: ASSRTSGFYNEQF

v_call: TRBV11-3
cdr3_aa: ASSFVRPTYEQY

v_call: TRBV5-1
cdr3_aa: ASSILAGSYNEQF

v_call: TRBV11-1
cdr3_aa: ASSRSAGGYEQY

v_call: TRBV14
cdr3_aa: ASSQDLGGVEQY

v_call: TRBV10-3
cdr3_aa: ATSASNQPQH

v_call: TRBV6-9
cdr3_aa: ASGALGEAGELF

v_call: TRBV9
cdr3_aa: ASSVRESYEQY

v_call: TRBV19
cdr3_aa: ASSIRTSGSISNEQF

v_call: TRBV7-9
cdr3_aa: ASSPGQGVYEQY

v_call: TRBV2
cdr3_aa: ASSERGDPSTGELF

v_call: TRBV6-5
cdr3_aa: ASSYGTGRNEKLF

v_call: TRBV28
cdr3_aa: ASSSHDAKGTDTQY

v_call: TRBV6-1
cdr3_aa: ASYRPNTEAF

v_call: TRBV15
cdr3_aa: ATSRVLAEVYNEQF

v_call: TRBV23-1
cdr3_aa: ASSQSGAGQHPTSGLLYNEQF

v_call: TRBV28
cdr3_aa: ASSPSRGYEQY